Reported below is one TCR beta chain. These data belong to a study of shared clonotypes between healthy human individuals. This table comes from immunoSEQ multiplex PCR, and its TCRdb copy is limited to in-frame clones, with some not included. The data hold under 550,000 clones, with almost 97% observed a single time. The CDR3 contains 13 residues. CDR1 and CDR2 (germline): ENHRY, SYGVKD. The chain links TRBV10-3 to TRBJ2-5; D not resolved. The DNA end is a closer match to TRBJ2-7, so the J assignment may be wrong. The sequenced material came from naive CD4+ T cells sorted from blood. Subset given: CD45RA+ positively selected. The clonotype originates from a woman younger than 45 in good health. CDR3 residues: CAISERYGYEQYF. As DNA, the CDR3 is TGTGCCATCAGTGAGCGTTACGGATACGAGCAGTACTTC.